This T cell receptor (beta chain) was observed in a study of control samples from healthy donors and cancer patients. Using immunoSEQ multiplex PCR, the repertoire was profiled, and TCRdb retains in-frame clones only, with some absent. The repertoire includes 100,000 to 150,000 clones, roughly 87% of them detected once, and 1.5% to 2% sits in the top ten. The CDR3 length is 15 residues. CDR1 and CDR2 from the germline V gene are MNHEY and SVGAGI. The germline V and J ends were trimmed by 0 bases and 3 bases, with 11 bases remaining between them. Sequencing was carried out using blood. The sequence was collected from a man younger than 35 in good health. J is TRBJ1-1 and V is TRBV6-5, with D unresolved. The chain's CDR3 is CASSYSNGLYTEAFF. CDR3 coding DNA: TGTGCCAGCAGTTACTCGAACGGGTTATACACTGAAGCTTTCTTT.